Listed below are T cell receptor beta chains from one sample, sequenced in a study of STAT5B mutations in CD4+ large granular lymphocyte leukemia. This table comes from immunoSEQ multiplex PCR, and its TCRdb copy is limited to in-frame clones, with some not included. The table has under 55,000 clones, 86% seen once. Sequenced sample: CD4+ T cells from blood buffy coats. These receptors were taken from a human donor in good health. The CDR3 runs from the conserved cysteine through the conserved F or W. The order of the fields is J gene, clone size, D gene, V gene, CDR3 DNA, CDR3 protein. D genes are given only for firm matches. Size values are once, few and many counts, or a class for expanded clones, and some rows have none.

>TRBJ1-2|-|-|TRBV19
TGTGCCAGCACTCCCCCCGGGAATCCGCGCGGCTACACCTTC
CASTPPGNPRGYTF
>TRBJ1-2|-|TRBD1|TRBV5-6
TGTGCCAGCAGCTTGGCCGGCAGGGGGTTCCATGGCTACACCTTC
CASSLAGRGFHGYTF
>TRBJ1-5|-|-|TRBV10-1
TGCGCCAGAGATTCTACTTACACAGCCCCCCTTAGCAATCAGCCCCAGCATTTT
CARDSTYTAPLSNQPQHF
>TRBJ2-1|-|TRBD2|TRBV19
TGTGCCAGCAGCCTAGCGGGAGCTCAGAATGAGCAGTTCTTC
CASSLAGAQNEQFF
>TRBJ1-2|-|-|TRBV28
TGTGCCAGCAGTTTGACTCAGTATGGCTACACCTTC
CASSLTQYGYTF
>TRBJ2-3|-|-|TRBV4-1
TGCGCCAGCAGCCAAGGAGCTAGCGCTAGCACAGATACGCAGTATTTT
CASSQGASASTDTQYF
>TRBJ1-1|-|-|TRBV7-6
TGTGCCAGCAGCGCGGCACAGGGTTTTGGGATGAACACTGAAGCTTTCTTT
CASSAAQGFGMNTEAFF
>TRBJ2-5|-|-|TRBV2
TGTGCCAGCAGTGTCCGTAGCGTGCAAGAGACCCAGTACTTC
CASSVRSVQETQYF
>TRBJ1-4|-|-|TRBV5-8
TGTGCCAGCAGTCCCCGGGGGGAGACTAATGAAAAACTGTTTTTT
CASSPRGETNEKLFF
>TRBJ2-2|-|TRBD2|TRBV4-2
TGTGCCAGCAGCCAGGAAACTAGCGTCAGAACCGGGGAGCTGTTTTTT
CASSQETSVRTGELFF
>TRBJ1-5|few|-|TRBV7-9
TGTGCCAGCAGCTTAGCTAGTAGCAATCAGCCCCAGCATTTT
CASSLASSNQPQHF
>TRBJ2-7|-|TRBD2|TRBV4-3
TGCGCCAGCAGCGAACTACTAGCGGGAGTTTACGAGCAGTACTTC
CASSELLAGVYEQYF
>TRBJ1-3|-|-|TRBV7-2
TGTGCCAGCTCCCTTTACGGTACATCTGGAAACACCATATATTTT
CASSLYGTSGNTIYF
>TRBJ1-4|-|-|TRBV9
TGTGCCAGCAGCGCGAGGCCCGCAACTAATGAAAAACTGTTTTTT
CASSARPATNEKLFF
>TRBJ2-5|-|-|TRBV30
TGTGCCTGGAGTGCAACGGGGACCCAGTACTTC
CAWSATGTQYF
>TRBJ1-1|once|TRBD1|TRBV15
TGTGCCACCAGCAGATTAACAGGGGACACTGAAGCTTTCTTT
CATSRLTGDTEAFF
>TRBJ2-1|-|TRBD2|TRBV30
TGTGCCGGGCTAGCGGGAGTGAACTACAATGAGCAGTTCTTC
CAGLAGVNYNEQFF
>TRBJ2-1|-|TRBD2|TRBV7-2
TGTGCCAGCAGCTTAAAGACTAGCGGGATGGGCAATGAGCAGTTCTTC
CASSLKTSGMGNEQFF
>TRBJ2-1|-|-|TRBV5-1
TGCGCCAGCAGCTGGGGGGGGCGAGGCGGGGGTTACAATGAGCAGTTCTTC
CASSWGGRGGGYNEQFF
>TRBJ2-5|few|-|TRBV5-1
TGCGCCAGCAAGGAATTTAGTTCGGAGACCCAGTACTTC
CASKEFSSETQYF
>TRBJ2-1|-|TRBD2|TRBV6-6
TGTGCCAGCAGTTTCCGGGGGGGGAATCATGAGCAGTTCTTC
CASSFRGGNHEQFF
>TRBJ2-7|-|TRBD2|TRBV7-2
TGTGCCAGCAGCTTGGCTAGCGGGTCCTACGAGCAGTACTTC
CASSLASGSYEQYF
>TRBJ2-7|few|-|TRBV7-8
TGTGCCAGCAGCCCCCAAACGGGGTACGAGCAGTACTTC
CASSPQTGYEQYF
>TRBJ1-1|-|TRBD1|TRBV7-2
TGTGCCAGCAGACCGGGACAGACGAACACTGAAGCTTTCTTT
CASRPGQTNTEAFF
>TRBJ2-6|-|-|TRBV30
TGTGCCTGGGACTCTGGGGCCAACGTCCTGACTTTC
CAWDSGANVLTF
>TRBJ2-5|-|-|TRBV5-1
TGCGCCAGCAGTTTCGGGACTTTCCAAGAGACCCAGTACTTC
CASSFGTFQETQYF
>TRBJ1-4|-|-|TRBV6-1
TGTGCCAGCAGTGAGTGGTCAACTAATGAAAAACTGTTTTTT
CASSEWSTNEKLFF
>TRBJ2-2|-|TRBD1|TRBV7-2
TGTGCCAGCAGCCTAGAAGGGACAGGGTCCGGGATCGGGGAGCTGTTTTTT
CASSLEGTGSGIGELFF
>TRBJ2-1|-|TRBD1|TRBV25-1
TGTGCCAGCAGTCCTTGGGCCCCTACAGGGGACAATGAGCAGTTCTTC
CASSPWAPTGDNEQFF
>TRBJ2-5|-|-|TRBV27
TGTGCCAGCAGTTTCCGACGAAGAGAGACCCAGTACTTC
CASSFRRRETQYF
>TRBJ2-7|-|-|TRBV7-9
TGTGCCAGCAGCCAATCGGTAGTTGGTGGGTACGAGCAGTACTTC
CASSQSVVGGYEQYF
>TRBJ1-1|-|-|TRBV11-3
TGTGCCAGCAGCTCCCGGCCAGGACCAGGATCCGAAGCTTTCTTT
CASSSRPGPGSEAFF
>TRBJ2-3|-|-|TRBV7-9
TGTGCCAGCAGCATCACAGATACGCAGTATTTT
CASSITDTQYF
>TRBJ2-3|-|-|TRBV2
TGTGCCAGCAGAAGACAGGTCCGTTTGTTGACAGATACGCAGTATTTT
CASRRQVRLLTDTQYF
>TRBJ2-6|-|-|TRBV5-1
TGCGCCAGCAGCTTGGCCGCTGGGACAGGGGCCAACGTCCTGACTTTC
CASSLAAGTGANVLTF
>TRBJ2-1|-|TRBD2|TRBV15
TGTGCCACCAAGGCCCTAGCGGGAGGGTCCTACAATGAGCAGTTCTTC
CATKALAGGSYNEQFF
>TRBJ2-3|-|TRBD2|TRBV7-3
TGTGCCAGCAGCTTTGGGACTAACGGACGCACAGATACGCAGTATTTT
CASSFGTNGRTDTQYF
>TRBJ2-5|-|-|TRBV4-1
TGCGCCAGCAGCCAAGTCAGCCAAGAGACCCAGTACTTC
CASSQVSQETQYF
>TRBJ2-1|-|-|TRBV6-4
TGTGCCAGCAGTGACGTCCTCGGTAATGAGCAGTTCTTC
CASSDVLGNEQFF
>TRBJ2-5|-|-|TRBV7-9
TGTGCCAGCAGCGAGACTAGTATTAGAGGAGAGACCCAGTACTTC
CASSETSIRGETQYF
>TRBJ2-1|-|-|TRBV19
TGTGCCAGTAGTATAGCTTTTAGTCGACAGGATGAGCAGTTCTTC
CASSIAFSRQDEQFF
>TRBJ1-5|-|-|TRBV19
TGTGCCAGTAGCGACCCCAGGGCAGGGCATTATCAGCCCCAGCATTTT
CASSDPRAGHYQPQHF
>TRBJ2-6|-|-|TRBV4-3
TGCGCCAGCAGCCAAGATCAGAAGAGCCGATTCCTGACTTTC
CASSQDQKSRFLTF
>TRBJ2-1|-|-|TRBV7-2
TGTGCCAGCAGCTCCCGATCGGGCAATGAGCAGTTCTTC
CASSSRSGNEQFF
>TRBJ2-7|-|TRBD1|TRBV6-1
TGTGCCAGCAGTGCGGACAGGGGCAACGAGCAGTACTTC
CASSADRGNEQYF
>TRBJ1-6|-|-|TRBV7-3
TGTGCCAGCAGCCCTTCCTACGATTCACCCCTCCACTTT
CASSPSYDSPLHF
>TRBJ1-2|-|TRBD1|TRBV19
TGTGCCAGTAGTATAGCGGGACAGGGTGGCGGCTACACCTTC
CASSIAGQGGGYTF
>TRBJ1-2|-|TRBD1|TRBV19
TGTGCCAGTAGTGCCGCATCCTACAGGGGAGGCTACACCTTC
CASSAASYRGGYTF